This T cell receptor (beta chain) was retrieved from a study of blood T cell repertoires in COVID-19. The overall study: Researchers got acute and convalescent COVID-19 samples from the United States, Italy and Spain. Sources were T cells, B-cell-depleted T cells, or PBMCs; the material itself was cDNA or gDNA.

In the source study's methods: Amplification from reference gene primers served as the basis for estimated nucleated cell counts. Assay used: immunoSEQ multiplex PCR; TCRdb lists only in-frame clones, some missing. D and trimming come from the DNA, and the V and J calls and clone size come from that table. The sample includes approximately 670,000 clones, around 90% of them seen just once. Trimming at V came to 2 bases and at J to 6 bases, leaving 7 bases not matched to a gene. The CDR3 consists of 15 residues. Per the germline V gene, CDR1 is MNHNY and CDR2 is SVGAGI (reference sequence). The genes are TRBV6-6 and TRBJ1-3; the match to TRBD1 covers 7 bases. Input material: peripheral blood. This TCR derives from a woman in her late teens or twenties with acute or convalescent COVID-19. The CDR3 here is CASSYGYGQANTIYF. The CDR3 DNA follows: TGTGCCAGCAGTTACGGGTACGGACAGGCAAACACCATATATTTT.